These 28 T cell receptor beta chains share one sample of origin, sequenced in a study of T cell responses to AZD1222 COVID-19 vaccine. Clones were read by immunoSEQ multiplex PCR, and TCRdb kept only the in-frame ones, dropping some. In the table there are more than 150,000 clones, 94% of which are singletons. This specimen consisted of peripheral blood, obtained 28 days after the second AZD1222 dose. The receptors derive from an adult who received the AZD1222 COVID-19 vaccine.

This clone was detected a few times. This rearrangement joins TRBV6-2 or TRBV6-3 to TRBJ2-7; no clear D gene. The CDR3 has 16 residues. CDR1 and CDR2 (germline): MNHEY, SVGEGT. Trimming cost V 0 bases and J 0 bases, with 12 bases left between them. The CDR3 DNA reads as TGTGCCAGCAGTTACTCGAAGATGCAGAGCTCCTACGAGCAGTACTTC. Its translation: CASSYSKMQSSYEQYF.

The chain joins TRBV6-5 to TRBJ2-7, with D uncertain. CDR3 length: 13 amino acids. Per germline, CDR1 MNHEY and CDR2 SVGAGI. With 9 bases removed from V and 5 bases from J, the gap between germline ends came to 17 bases. The CDR3 loop reads CASSLSTPNEQYF. The CDR3 coding sequence is TGTGCCAGTTCCCTCTCCACGCCTAACGAGCAGTACTTC.

This chain links TRBV11-3 with TRBJ1-5; tentatively, D is TRBD1 (5 bases). V was shortened by 3 bases and J by 2 bases, with 5 bases between the two germline ends. Germline values: CDR1 SGHNT, CDR2 YENEEA. The CDR3 extends over 13 amino acids. CDR3 coding DNA: TGTGCCAGCAGCTTCAGGGGCAATCAGCCCCAGCATTTT. It codes for CASSFRGNQPQHF.

As for this clone: It is unclear where the CDR3 begins or ends on the DNA, so no DNA is shown, and the CDR3 is as TCRdb lists it. The chain employs TRBV30 and TRBJ2-3; TRBD2, the table's D call, was not compared with the DNA. Germline loops: CDR1 GTSNPN, CDR2 SVGIG (reference sequence). The CDR3 sequence runs 14 residues, both termini included. The chain's CDR3 is CAWENFGPGDTQYF.

The chain joins TRBV5-1 to TRBJ2-2; no definite D call. The V and J ends lost 4 bases and 0 bases respectively, with 10 bases between them. The CDR3 loop spans 15 amino acids. Germline values: CDR1 SGHRS, CDR2 YFSETQ. The CDR3 coding sequence is TGCGCCAGCAGCCCGAGTGGAGCGAACACCGGGGAGCTGTTTTTT. It yields the protein CASSPSGANTGELFF.

The chain is built from TRBV2 and TRBJ2-3; the D gene could be TRBD1 or TRBD2 (5 bases each). Trimming took 6 bases from V and 3 from J, leaving 16 bases between them. CDR3 length equals 15 residues. Germline V CDR1 and CDR2: SNHLY, FYNNEI. The chain's CDR3 is CASRTGTWGTDTQYF. In DNA, the CDR3 is TGTGCCAGCAGAACCGGGACCTGGGGGACAGATACGCAGTATTTT. Filled out from reference TRBV2 and TRBJ2-3, the complete variable domain reads EPEVTQTPSHQVTQMGQEVILRCVPISNHLYFYWYRQILGQKVEFLVSFYNNEISEKSEIFDDQFSVERPDGSNFTLKIRSTKLEDSAMYFCASRTGTWGTDTQYFGPGTRLTVL.

The chain has TRBV10-3 and TRBJ1-5; no firm D call. The CDR3 covers 13 residues. Germline CDR1 reads ENHRY; CDR2 reads SYGVKD. Deletions cut 4 bases from V and 0 bases from J, with 4 bases between. CDR3 nucleotides: TGTGCCATCAGTGCCGATAGCAATCAGCCCCAGCATTTT. It translates to CAISADSNQPQHF.

The rearrangement links TRBV3-1 (or the pseudogene TRBV3-2) to TRBJ1-3; D may be TRBD1 (6 bases). The CDR3 totals 17 residues. The germline CDR1 and CDR2 sequences are LGHDT and YNNKEL (reference sequence). Trimming took 4 bases from V and 0 from J, leaving 16 bases between them. The DNA of the CDR3 is TGTGCCAGCAGCCCCTTAGCAAGGGGGAGCTCTGGAAACACCATATATTTT. Residues: CASSPLARGSSGNTIYF.

The gene calls are TRBV3-1 (or the pseudogene TRBV3-2) and TRBJ1-1; D gene unclear. Germline V gives CDR1 LGHDT, CDR2 YNNKEL (reference sequence). CDR3 length equals 18 residues. V was shortened by 0 bases and J by 3 bases, with 20 bases between the two germline ends. The CDR3 sequence is CASSQEVGRPESDTEAFF. For the CDR3, the DNA is TGTGCCAGCAGCCAAGAAGTTGGCAGGCCCGAATCGGACACTGAAGCTTTCTTT.

This chain joins TRBV28 and TRBJ1-5; D is unresolved. The CDR3 runs 12 residues. Trimming stripped 3 bases from V and 6 bases from J, with 6 bases between. Germline V gene lookup returns CDR1 MDHEN and CDR2 SYDVKM. The CDR3 is CASSLGFQPQHF. The CDR3, as DNA: TGTGCCAGCAGTTTGGGATTTCAGCCCCAGCATTTT. The full variable domain, rest sourced from reference TRBV28 and TRBJ1-5, is DVKVTQSSRYLVKRTGEKVFLECVQDMDHENMFWYRQDPGLGLRLIYFSYDVKMKEKGDIPEGYSVSREKKERFSLILESASTNQTSMYLCASSLGFQPQHFGDGTRLSIL.

The chain is built from TRBV2 and TRBJ2-3; D is uncertain. This CDR3 comprises 15 residues. V lost 2 bases to trimming and J lost 0 bases, with 9 bases between them. CDR1 SNHLY and CDR2 FYNNEI come from the germline V gene. The chain's CDR3 is CASSERQPSTDTQYF. CDR3 coding DNA: TGTGCCAGCAGTGAAAGGCAACCCAGCACAGATACGCAGTATTTT. The entire variable domain, with the rest obtained from reference TRBV2 and TRBJ2-3, is as follows: EPEVTQTPSHQVTQMGQEVILRCVPISNHLYFYWYRQILGQKVEFLVSFYNNEISEKSEIFDDQFSVERPDGSNFTLKIRSTKLEDSAMYFCASSERQPSTDTQYFGPGTRLTVL.

This clone was counted only a few times. The V gene is TRBV29-1, the J gene TRBJ2-2; D unresolved. Germline values: CDR1 SQVTM, CDR2 ANQGSEA. V was cut by 7 bases and J by 1 base, with 13 bases left in between. The CDR3 contains 14 residues. CDR3 in DNA: TGCAGCGCTACTCAAGTAGGGAACACCGGGGAGCTGTTTTTT. This translates into CSATQVGNTGELFF.

The rearrangement uses TRBV3-1 (or the pseudogene TRBV3-2) and TRBJ2-4; 7 nucleotides match TRBD1. Looked up from germline, CDR1 is LGHDT and CDR2 is YNNKEL (reference sequence). V was clipped by 3 bases and J by 0 bases; unmatched bases: 5. The CDR3 has 16 amino acids. The CDR3 spells CASSHGRQGAKNIQYF. The CDR3 DNA sequence: TGTGCCAGCAGCCACGGAAGACAGGGAGCCAAAAACATTCAGTACTTC.

The chain combines TRBV9 with TRBJ2-6; no firm D call. Trimming took off 0 bases at V and 2 bases at J, with 0 bases between the two ends. This CDR3 is 13 amino acids long. CDR1 is SGDLS, CDR2 YYNGEE, per germline. The CDR3, as DNA: TGTGCCAGCAGCGTAGCTGGGGCCAACGTCCTGACTTTC. Its translation: CASSVAGANVLTF.

The chain uses TRBV2 and TRBJ1-1, with D unclear. CDR3 length equals 16 residues. Germline values: CDR1 SNHLY, CDR2 FYNNEI. The V end lost 7 bases, the J end lost 0 bases, and 18 bases lay between the germline ends. The CDR3 DNA follows: TGTGCCAGCATGTCGGACGGAGCCCTAATGAACACTGAAGCTTTCTTT. Translation gives CASMSDGALMNTEAFF.

V and J are TRBV6-5 and TRBJ2-2; a possible D gene is TRBD2 (6 bases). V shed 0 bases and J shed 2 bases, with 7 bases lying between them. The CDR3 runs 15 residues. Germline CDR1 reads MNHEY; CDR2 reads SVGAGI. The CDR3 bases are TGTGCCAGCAGTTACTCGCGGGGTAACACCGGGGAGCTGTTTTTT. Translating it yields CASSYSRGNTGELFF.

The chain is built from TRBV6-1 and TRBJ1-1; D is ambiguous. V gave up 1 base and J gave up 1 base, with 7 bases separating them. The germline V gene encodes CDR1 MNHNS and CDR2 SASEGT. This CDR3 comprises 14 residues. The CDR3 nucleotides read TGTGCCAGCAGTGAAGTAGGAGAGAACACTGAAGCTTTCTTT. It yields the protein CASSEVGENTEAFF.

The chain joins TRBV18 to TRBJ2-2; TRBD1 aligns across 8 bases. CDR1 and CDR2 from the germline V gene are KGHSH and LQKENI. This CDR3 has 15 residues. V gave up 4 bases and J gave up 3 bases; unmatched junction bases: 4. The CDR3, as DNA: TGTGCCAGCTCACGGCAGGGGGCGGACACCGGGGAGCTGTTTTTT. This translates into CASSRQGADTGELFF.

The rearrangement joins TRBV6-1 to TRBJ2-7; the D is unclear. Trimming removed 2 bases at V and 3 bases at J, with 5 bases between. This CDR3 has 12 amino acids. Germline assignment: CDR1 MNHNS and CDR2 SASEGT. The CDR3 sequence: CASSEIRYEQYF. CDR3 DNA: TGTGCCAGCAGTGAAATCCGCTACGAGCAGTACTTC.

The rearrangement uses TRBV3-1 (or the pseudogene TRBV3-2) and TRBJ1-1; 8 bases match TRBD1. Germline V gene sequence: CDR1 LGHDT, CDR2 YNNKEL (reference sequence). The CDR3 contains 16 residues. V lost 8 bases, J lost 1 base, and 12 bases stayed unmatched. The CDR3 region has the DNA TGTGCCAGCTACTCGACCCGGACAGGGCCGAACACTGAAGCTTTCTTT. It encodes CASYSTRTGPNTEAFF.

The chain uses TRBV7-9 and TRBJ1-5; D remains unclear. Per the germline V gene, CDR1 is SEHNR and CDR2 is FQNEAQ (reference sequence). The CDR3 covers 12 residues. Trimming shortened V by 5 bases and J by 3 bases, and 5 bases separated the two germline ends. CDR3 protein: CASSMANQPQHF. The CDR3 DNA reads as TGTGCCAGCAGCATGGCCAATCAGCCCCAGCATTTT.

Concerning this clone: The same CDR3 arises from other DNA sequences in this sample as well. J is TRBJ1-1 and V is TRBV6-2 or TRBV6-3; D gene ambiguous. The CDR3 length is 13 residues. Germline V CDR1 and CDR2: MNHEY, SVGEGT. Trimming pared 2 bases from V and 1 base from J, leaving 5 bases between. The CDR3 DNA sequence: TGTGCCAGCAGTTACCGGGGGAACACTGAAGCTTTCTTT. It codes for CASSYRGNTEAFF.

This CDR3 reads CASRTGGWTEAFF. Written as DNA, the CDR3 is TGTGCCAGCAGGACAGGGGGCTGGACTGAAGCTTTCTTT. This chain joins TRBV2 and TRBJ1-1, with 10 nucleotides matching TRBD1. Trimming cost V 6 bases and J 5 bases; bases outside gene matches: 3. This CDR3 is 13 amino acids long. Germline V gene sequence: CDR1 SNHLY, CDR2 FYNNEI. The variable domain in full, completed from reference TRBV2 and TRBJ1-1, reads EPEVTQTPSHQVTQMGQEVILRCVPISNHLYFYWYRQILGQKVEFLVSFYNNEISEKSEIFDDQFSVERPDGSNFTLKIRSTKLEDSAMYFCASRTGGWTEAFFGQGTRLTVV.

The chain is built from TRBV12-5 and TRBJ1-1; D unresolved. The CDR3 is 13 amino acids. Germline V lookup: CDR1 LGHNT, CDR2 FRNRAP. V lost 2 bases to trimming and J lost 11 bases, with 15 bases between them. The CDR3 protein is CASGLQEAVWAFF. As DNA, the CDR3 is TGTGCTAGTGGTTTGCAAGAGGCCGTGTGGGCTTTCTTT.

V and J are TRBV12-3 or TRBV12-4 and TRBJ2-5, with TRBD2 identical over 7 bases. With 7 bases clipped from V and 5 bases from J, the junction kept 4 bases outside the gene matches. The CDR3 runs to 12 residues. The CDR3 here is CASNVAGETQYF. CDR3 coding DNA: TGTGCCAGCAACGTAGCGGGCGAGACCCAGTACTTC.

The chain is built from TRBV9 and TRBJ2-3; D is undetermined. V was pared by 0 bases and J by 2 bases, with 7 bases between. Germline-derived CDR1 and CDR2 are SGDLS and YYNGEE. The CDR3 contains 14 residues. The CDR3 loop is CASSVGSNTDTQYF. As DNA, the CDR3 is TGTGCCAGCAGCGTAGGATCTAACACAGATACGCAGTATTTT.

The V call is TRBV11-2, the J call TRBJ2-1; D remains ambiguous. From germline, CDR1 is SGHAT and CDR2 FQNNGV. The germline V and J ends were trimmed by 1 base and 1 base, with 5 bases remaining between them. The CDR3 covers 14 residues. This CDR3 reads CASSLAESYNEQFF. CDR3 coding DNA: TGTGCCAGCAGCTTAGCGGAATCCTACAATGAGCAGTTCTTC.

To note about this clone: Other DNA sequences in the same sample also yield this CDR3. V usage is TRBV18 and J usage is TRBJ2-3, with D hard to call. CDR1 is KGHSH, CDR2 LQKENI, per germline. The CDR3 loop spans 14 amino acids. Trimming shortened V by 3 bases and J by 2 bases, and 9 bases separated the two germline ends. The CDR3 nucleotides read TGTGCCAGCTCACCTTCGACGAACACAGATACGCAGTATTTT. Its protein is CASSPSTNTDTQYF.